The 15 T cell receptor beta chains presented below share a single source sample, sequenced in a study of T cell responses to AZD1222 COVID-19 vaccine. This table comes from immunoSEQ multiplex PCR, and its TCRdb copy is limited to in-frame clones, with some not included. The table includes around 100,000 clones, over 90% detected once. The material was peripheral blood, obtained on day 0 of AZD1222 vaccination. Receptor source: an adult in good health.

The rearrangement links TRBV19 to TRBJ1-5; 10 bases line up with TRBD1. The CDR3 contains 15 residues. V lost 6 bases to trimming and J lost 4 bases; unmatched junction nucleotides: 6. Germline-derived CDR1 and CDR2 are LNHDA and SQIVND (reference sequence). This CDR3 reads CASRIGQGGNQPQHF. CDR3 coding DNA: TGTGCCAGTAGGATCGGACAGGGGGGGAATCAGCCCCAGCATTTT.

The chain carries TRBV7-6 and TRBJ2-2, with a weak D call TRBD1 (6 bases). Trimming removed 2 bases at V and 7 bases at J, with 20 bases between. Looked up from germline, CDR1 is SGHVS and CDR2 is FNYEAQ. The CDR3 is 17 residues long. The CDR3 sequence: CASSLRPGHPQNGELFF. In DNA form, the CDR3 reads TGTGCCAGCAGCTTAAGGCCGGGACATCCTCAAAACGGGGAGCTGTTTTTT.

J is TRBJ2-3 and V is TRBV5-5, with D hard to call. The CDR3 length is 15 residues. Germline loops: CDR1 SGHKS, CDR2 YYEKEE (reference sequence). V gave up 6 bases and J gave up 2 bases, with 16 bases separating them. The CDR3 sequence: CASTLWSVSTDTQYF. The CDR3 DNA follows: TGTGCCAGCACCTTATGGAGCGTATCCACAGATACGCAGTATTTT.

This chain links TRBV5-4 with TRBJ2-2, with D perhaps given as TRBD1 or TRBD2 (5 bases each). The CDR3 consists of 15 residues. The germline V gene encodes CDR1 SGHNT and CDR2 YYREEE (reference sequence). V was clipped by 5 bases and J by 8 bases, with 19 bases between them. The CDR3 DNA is TGTGCCAGCAGTCCGCCGGGACCACTAATAGGGGAGCTGTTTTTT. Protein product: CASSPPGPLIGELFF.

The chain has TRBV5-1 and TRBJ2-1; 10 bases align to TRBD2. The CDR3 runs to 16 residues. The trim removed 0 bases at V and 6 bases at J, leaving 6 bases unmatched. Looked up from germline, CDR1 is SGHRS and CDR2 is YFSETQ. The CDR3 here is CASSLVPSGSFNEQFF. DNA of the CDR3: TGCGCCAGCAGCTTGGTTCCTAGCGGGAGTTTCAATGAGCAGTTCTTC.

CDR3 amino acids: CASSQKYSPSNTGELFF. The CDR3 bases are TGCGCCAGCAGCCAAAAGTACAGCCCATCGAACACCGGGGAGCTGTTTTTT. The chain couples TRBV4-1 to TRBJ2-2, with D unclear. The CDR3 is 17 residues long. The germline CDR1 and CDR2 sequences are MGHRA and YSYEKL. Trimming cost V 2 bases and J 0 bases, with 13 bases left between them.

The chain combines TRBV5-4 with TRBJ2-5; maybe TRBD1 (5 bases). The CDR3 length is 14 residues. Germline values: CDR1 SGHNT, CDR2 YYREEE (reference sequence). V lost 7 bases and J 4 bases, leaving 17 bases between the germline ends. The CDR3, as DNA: TGTGCCAGCGCCTACCCAGGGTCATCAGAGACCCAGTACTTC. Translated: CASAYPGSSETQYF. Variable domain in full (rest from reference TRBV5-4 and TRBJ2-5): ETGVTQSPTHLIKTRGQQVTLRCSSQSGHNTVSWYQQALGQGPQFIFQYYREEENGRGNFPPRFSGLQFPNYSSELNVNALELDDSALYLCASAYPGSSETQYFGPGTRLLVL.

CDR3 protein: CASSIGLSQHGYTF. The CDR3 DNA follows: TGTGCCAGTAGTATCGGGTTAAGTCAGCATGGCTACACCTTC. J is TRBJ1-2 and V is TRBV19; D not resolved. V was pared by 3 bases and J by 6 bases, with 14 bases between. Germline loops: CDR1 LNHDA, CDR2 SQIVND (reference sequence). The CDR3 totals 14 residues.

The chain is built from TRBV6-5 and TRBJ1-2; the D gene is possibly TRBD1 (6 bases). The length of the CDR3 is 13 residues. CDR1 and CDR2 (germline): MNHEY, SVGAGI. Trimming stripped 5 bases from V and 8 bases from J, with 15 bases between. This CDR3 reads CASSRDTLRGYTF. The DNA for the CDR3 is TGTGCCAGCAGTAGGGACACCCTTAGGGGCTACACCTTC.

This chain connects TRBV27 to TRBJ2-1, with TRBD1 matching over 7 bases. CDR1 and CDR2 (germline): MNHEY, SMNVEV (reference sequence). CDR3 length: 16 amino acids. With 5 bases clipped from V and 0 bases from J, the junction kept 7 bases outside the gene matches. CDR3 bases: TGTGCCAGCAGTACAGGGGCAACCAGCTCCTACAATGAGCAGTTCTTC. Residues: CASSTGATSSYNEQFF.

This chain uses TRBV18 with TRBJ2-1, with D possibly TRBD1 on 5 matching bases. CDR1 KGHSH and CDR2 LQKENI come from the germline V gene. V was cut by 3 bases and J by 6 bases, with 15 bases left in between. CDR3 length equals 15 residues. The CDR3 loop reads CASSPTGFLGNEQFF. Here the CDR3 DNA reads TGTGCCAGCTCACCTACAGGTTTTTTGGGCAATGAGCAGTTCTTC.

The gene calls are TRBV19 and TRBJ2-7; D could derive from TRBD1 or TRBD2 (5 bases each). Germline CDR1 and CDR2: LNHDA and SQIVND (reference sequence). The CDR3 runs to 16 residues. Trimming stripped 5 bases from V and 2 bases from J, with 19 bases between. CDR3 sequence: CASSLASGTVAYEQYF. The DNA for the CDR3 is TGTGCCAGTAGTCTTGCGTCCGGGACGGTGGCCTACGAGCAGTACTTC.

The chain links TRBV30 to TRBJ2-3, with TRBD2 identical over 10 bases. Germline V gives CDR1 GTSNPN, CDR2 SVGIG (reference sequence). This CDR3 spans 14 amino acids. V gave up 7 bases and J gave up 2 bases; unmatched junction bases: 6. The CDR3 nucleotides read TGTGCCTCCACTAGCGGGATTAACACAGATACGCAGTATTTT. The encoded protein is CASTSGINTDTQYF.

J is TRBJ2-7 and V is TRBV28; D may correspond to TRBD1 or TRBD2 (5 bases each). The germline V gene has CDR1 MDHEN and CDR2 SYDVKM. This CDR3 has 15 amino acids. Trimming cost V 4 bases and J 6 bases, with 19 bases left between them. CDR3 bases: TGTGCCAGCAGTTCAACAGCCCGCCGGGGCAGCGAGCAGTACTTC. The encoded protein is CASSSTARRGSEQYF.

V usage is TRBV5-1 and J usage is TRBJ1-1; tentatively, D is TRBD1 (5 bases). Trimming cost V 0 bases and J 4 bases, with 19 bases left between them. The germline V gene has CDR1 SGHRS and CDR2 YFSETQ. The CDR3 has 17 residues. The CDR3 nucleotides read TGCGCCAGCAGCTTGGGTATGACGGGGGTTGGTGGCACTGAAGCTTTCTTT. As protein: CASSLGMTGVGGTEAFF.